What follows are 23 T cell receptor beta chains derived from one specimen sequenced in a study of cytomegalovirus exposure and HLA in healthy donors (dated by TCRdb to about 2017). Libraries were constructed by the immunoSEQ multiplex PCR assay. For the multiplex PCR, a mixture combining 60 forward primers for TCR Vbeta segments and 13 reverse primers for TCR Jbeta segments was used. TCRdb's version of the immuneACCESS table is confined to in-frame rearrangements and falls short of the full clone set. An unresolved V gene accounts for under half of the shortfall where checked; the remainder is of unknown origin. The sample contains about 150,000 clones, about 9.2% of them found a single time. In total, the top ten clones hold 5.5% to 8% of the sample. The source material was PBMCs. The receptors stem from a woman in her forties in good health and CMV-seropositive.

The chain has TRBV11-1 and TRBJ2-3, with D possibly matching TRBD1 (5 bases). CDR1 is SGHAT, CDR2 FQDESV, per germline (reference sequence). Trimming left V 1 base short and J 4 bases short, with 15 bases between. The CDR3 totals 16 residues. The CDR3 sequence: CASSLVGHPGPDTQYF. The CDR3 bases are TGTGCCAGCAGCTTAGTGGGTCACCCAGGGCCAGATACGCAGTATTTT. Based on the CDR3 plus reference TRBV11-1 and TRBJ2-3, the full variable domain is EAEVAQSPRYKITEKSQAVAFWCDPISGHATLYWYRQILGQGPELLVQFQDESVVDDSQLPKDRFSAERLKGVDSTLKIQPAELGDSAMYLCASSLVGHPGPDTQYFGPGTRLTVL.

This clone was observed a few times. This chain joins TRBV6-5 and TRBJ2-1, with D possibly matching TRBD2 (6 bases). The CDR3 runs 16 residues. V lost 2 bases to trimming and J lost 4 bases, with 15 bases between them. The germline V gene encodes CDR1 MNHEY and CDR2 SVGAGI. This CDR3 is CASSYLGLGLYNEQFF. Written as DNA, the CDR3 is TGTGCCAGCAGTTACCTGGGACTTGGGTTATACAATGAGCAGTTCTTC.

This clone was found a few times. This chain joins TRBV28 and TRBJ1-2, with 10 bases fitting TRBD1. CDR1 is MDHEN, CDR2 SYDVKM, per germline. CDR3 length: 15 amino acids. V shed 4 bases and J 2 bases; nucleotides not matched to a gene: 4. This chain's CDR3 is CASSSGQGRNYGYTF. In DNA, the CDR3 is TGTGCCAGCAGTTCGGGACAGGGGCGGAACTATGGCTACACCTTC.

The chain links TRBV7-8 to TRBJ2-1; D possibly corresponds to TRBD2 (7 bases). The V end lost 1 base, the J end lost 4 bases, and 17 bases lay between the germline ends. CDR3 length equals 17 residues. CDR1 and CDR2 (germline): SGHVS, FQNEAQ. CDR3 in amino acids: CASSLVGRGAMYNEQFF. The CDR3 nucleotides are TGTGCCAGCAGCTTAGTTGGACGGGGGGCCATGTACAATGAGCAGTTCTTC.

As for this clone: Other DNA variants within this sample encode the same CDR3. V usage is TRBV2 and J usage is TRBJ2-7; tentative D call: TRBD2 (5 bases). Per germline, CDR1 SNHLY and CDR2 FYNNEI. The CDR3 extends over 12 amino acids. V was pared by 6 bases and J by 2 bases, with 8 bases between. The CDR3 region is CASRAGTYEQYF. The CDR3 DNA sequence: TGTGCCAGCAGGGCCGGGACCTACGAGCAGTACTTC. Complete variable domain (other parts from reference TRBV2 and TRBJ2-7): EPEVTQTPSHQVTQMGQEVILRCVPISNHLYFYWYRQILGQKVEFLVSFYNNEISEKSEIFDDQFSVERPDGSNFTLKIRSTKLEDSAMYFCASRAGTYEQYFGPGTRLTVT.

This clone has just one count. The chain employs TRBV18 and TRBJ2-5; D may be TRBD1 (5 bases). The CDR3 runs 15 residues. V lost 2 bases and J lost 4, with 14 bases in between. CDR1 and CDR2 (germline): KGHSH, LQKENI. As DNA, the CDR3 is TGTGCCAGCTCACCATCTTACGCCCAGGGAGAGACCCAGTACTTC. Amino acid sequence: CASSPSYAQGETQYF.

J is TRBJ2-2 and V is TRBV11-2; a weak D match, TRBD1 (5 bases). The germline gives CDR1 SGHAT, CDR2 FQNNGV. The CDR3 runs 14 residues. The germline V and J ends were trimmed by 2 bases and 6 bases, with 10 bases remaining between them. The CDR3 protein is CASSLKKGAGELFF. CDR3 bases: TGTGCCAGCAGCTTAAAAAAAGGGGCCGGGGAGCTGTTTTTT.

In its sample, this clone was seen a few times. This chain links TRBV29-1 with TRBJ2-2; 7 bases line up with TRBD1. Losses at the gene ends were 6 bases for V and 1 base for J; bases not matched to a gene: 5. The CDR3 has 14 amino acids. Looked up from germline, CDR1 is SQVTM and CDR2 is ANQGSEA. CDR3 nucleotides: TGCAGCGTATACCGGGACAGGAACACCGGGGAGCTGTTTTTT. Translating gives CSVYRDRNTGELFF.

The V gene is TRBV19, the J gene TRBJ1-1; D uncertain. This CDR3 spans 13 amino acids. Trimming took 5 bases from V and 1 from J, leaving 8 bases between them. Germline lookup yields CDR1 LNHDA and CDR2 SQIVND (reference sequence). The CDR3 bases are TGTGCCAGTAGTGACATCTCGAACACTGAAGCTTTCTTT. It encodes CASSDISNTEAFF.

This clone was observed a few times. This chain uses TRBV11-2 with TRBJ2-3; 13 bases are a match to TRBD2. Trimming removed 5 bases from V and 2 bases from J; junction bases left unmatched: 10. The CDR3 sequence is 18 residues long. CDR1 is SGHAT, CDR2 FQNNGV, per germline. DNA of the CDR3: TGTGCCAGCAGCCCGAGAAGGACTAGCGGGGGCCCCACAGATACGCAGTATTTT. It specifies CASSPRRTSGGPTDTQYF.

In DNA, the CDR3 is TGTGCCAGTAGTATTCCGGGGGTTGGGACCGGGGAGCTGTTTTTT. This encodes CASSIPGVGTGELFF. The chain combines TRBV19 with TRBJ2-2, with D perhaps matching TRBD2 (6 bases). The CDR3 extends over 15 amino acids. Germline assignment: CDR1 LNHDA and CDR2 SQIVND (reference sequence). With 3 bases removed from V and 5 bases from J, the gap between germline ends came to 13 bases.

The chain joins TRBV7-8 to TRBJ2-5, with unresolved D. Trimming stripped 2 bases from V and 5 bases from J, with 6 bases between. The CDR3 has 12 residues. From germline, CDR1 is SGHVS and CDR2 FQNEAQ. As DNA, the CDR3 is TGTGCCAGCAGCTTACTCTCCGAGACCCAGTACTTC. Translation: CASSLLSETQYF.

V gene TRBV6-5 combines with J gene TRBJ2-2; the match to TRBD1 covers 7 bases. The CDR3 consists of 13 residues. The ends lost 9 bases at V and 6 bases at J; junction bases unmatched: 7. The germline gives CDR1 MNHEY, CDR2 SVGAGI. This chain's CDR3 is CARSIGQAGELFF. DNA of the CDR3: TGTGCCAGAAGTATCGGACAGGCCGGGGAGCTGTTTTTT.

The chain employs TRBV10-3 and TRBJ1-1; D ambiguous. This CDR3 has 12 amino acids. The germline CDR1 and CDR2 sequences are ENHRY and SYGVKD. V lost 3 bases and J lost 7, with 9 bases in between. CDR3 bases: TGTGCCATCAGTGACAATAGCTATGAAGCTTTCTTT. It encodes CAISDNSYEAFF.

This clone was observed a few times. V is TRBV9 and J is TRBJ2-2; 7 bases are shared with TRBD2. The CDR3 sequence is 16 residues long. Trimming removed 4 bases from V and 4 bases from J; junction bases left unmatched: 10. Germline assignment: CDR1 SGDLS and CDR2 YYNGEE. The CDR3 nucleotides read TGTGCCAGCAGCCCTCAAGGGAGGGCCGGCACCGGGGAGCTGTTTTTT. The encoded protein is CASSPQGRAGTGELFF.

This sequence joins TRBV19 and TRBJ2-3; 8 nucleotides match TRBD2. The CDR3 has 16 amino acids. With V trimmed by 6 bases and J by 1 base, 9 bases remained unmatched. From germline, CDR1 is LNHDA and CDR2 SQIVND (reference sequence). The CDR3 here is CASSIVGRGGTDTQYF. CDR3 sequence (DNA): TGTGCCAGTAGCATCGTAGGGCGGGGGGGCACAGATACGCAGTATTTT. The entire variable domain, with the rest obtained from reference TRBV19 and TRBJ2-3, is as follows: DGGITQSPKYLFRKEGQNVTLSCEQNLNHDAMYWYRQDPGQGLRLIYYSQIVNDFQKGDIAEGYSVSREKKESFPLTVTSAQKNPTAFYLCASSIVGRGGTDTQYFGPGTRLTVL.

This clone was found a few times. The genes are TRBV7-9 and TRBJ1-6, with 7 bases that match TRBD1. Trimming removed 3 bases from V and 7 bases from J; junction bases left unmatched: 9. The V gene's germline CDR1 is SEHNR and CDR2 FQNEAQ (reference sequence). There are 16 residues in the CDR3. The CDR3 bases are TGTGCCAGCAGCTTGCGGCCGGTGGGACAGAATTCACCCCTCCACTTT. Its protein is CASSLRPVGQNSPLHF.

The chain couples TRBV2 to TRBJ2-7, with D hard to call. Trimming pared 5 bases from V and 0 bases from J, leaving 8 bases between. The CDR3 spans 13 residues. CDR1 SNHLY and CDR2 FYNNEI come from the germline V gene. CDR3 sequence reads: CASSKGLSYEQYF. CDR3 DNA: TGTGCCAGCAGTAAAGGGCTCTCCTACGAGCAGTACTTC.

The rearrangement uses TRBV6-6 and TRBJ1-1; TRBD1 matches 10 bases. V was pared by 6 bases and J by 4 bases, with 8 bases of the junction left unmatched. CDR1 MNHNY and CDR2 SVGAGI come from the germline V gene (reference sequence). The CDR3 is 15 residues long. CDR3 bases: TGTGCCAGCAGGCCCCTGGGACAGGGGAGCACTGAAGCTTTCTTT. This gives the protein CASRPLGQGSTEAFF.

This chain connects TRBV7-2 to TRBJ1-1; a weak D match, TRBD1 (5 bases). The CDR3 has 14 residues. The germline CDR1 and CDR2 sequences are SGHTA and FQGNSA. The germline V and J ends were trimmed by 1 base and 1 base, with 7 bases remaining between them. The CDR3 coding sequence is TGTGCCAGCAGCTTAGGGACATGGAACACTGAAGCTTTCTTT. Translation: CASSLGTWNTEAFF.

This clone was found a few times. The rearrangement links TRBV2 to TRBJ2-2, with D uncertain. The CDR3 is 12 amino acids. The V end was cut by 6 bases, the J end by 4 bases, with 6 bases between. Germline loops: CDR1 SNHLY, CDR2 FYNNEI. The CDR3 nucleotides read TGTGCCAGCAGAGTTAGCACCGGGGAGCTGTTTTTT. Encoded protein: CASRVSTGELFF.

The rearrangement links TRBV9 to TRBJ2-2; a possible D gene is TRBD1 (5 bases). V dropped 2 bases and J dropped 10 bases, with 6 bases sitting between them. CDR1 is SGDLS and CDR2 is YYNGEE in the germline V gene. The CDR3 sequence is 11 residues long. The CDR3 spells CASSVGQELFF. DNA for the CDR3: TGTGCCAGCAGCGTCGGACAGGAGCTGTTTTTT. Full variable domain (missing parts from reference TRBV9 and TRBJ2-2): DSGVTQTPKHLITATGQRVTLRCSPRSGDLSVYWYQQSLDQGLQFLIQYYNGEERAKGNILERFSAQQFPDLHSELNLSSLELGDSALYFCASSVGQELFFGEGSRLTVL.

Remarks on this clone: The sample has other DNA sequences that encode this CDR3 too. V usage is TRBV6-5 and J usage is TRBJ2-3; 8 bases fit TRBD2. The CDR3 spans 15 residues. Germline V gene sequence: CDR1 MNHEY, CDR2 SVGAGI. With V trimmed by 6 bases and J by 6 bases, 11 bases remained unmatched. The CDR3 DNA sequence: TGTGCCAGCAGACCCGCGGGGGGACATTGGGATACGCAGTATTTT. Amino acids: CASRPAGGHWDTQYF.